Listed below are T cell receptor beta chains from one sample, sequenced in a study of cytomegalovirus exposure and HLA in healthy donors. Repertoires were generated with immunoSEQ multiplex PCR, while TCRdb's copy carries only in-frame clones and drops some. The data show around 85,000 clones, about 78% seen once. The sequenced sample was PBMCs. The receptors here all came from a male donor in good health and CMV-seronegative. Each CDR3 is given with its conserved first and last residue. D genes are given only for firm matches. A row's size may be missing; if present it is once, few, many or a size class.

clone_size: -
cdr3_length: 14
d_call: -
v_call: TRBV5-4
j_call: TRBJ2-7
cdr3_nt: TGTGCCAGCAGCTTGGATCGGGGTCCCTACGAGCAGTACTTC
cdr3_aa: CASSLDRGPYEQYF

clone_size: -
cdr3_length: 16
d_call: -
v_call: TRBV18
j_call: TRBJ1-2
cdr3_nt: TGTGCCAGCTCACCAAGTGAGGCAGGGCAATTCTATGGCTACACCTTC
cdr3_aa: CASSPSEAGQFYGYTF

clone_size: -
cdr3_length: 12
d_call: -
v_call: TRBV29-1
j_call: TRBJ1-3
cdr3_nt: TGCAGCGCGGGGGGCTCTGGAAACACCATATATTTT
cdr3_aa: CSAGGSGNTIYF

clone_size: -
cdr3_length: 13
d_call: -
v_call: TRBV6-5
j_call: TRBJ1-1
cdr3_nt: TGTGCCAGCAGATCCCAGGGAAACACTGAAGCTTTCTTT
cdr3_aa: CASRSQGNTEAFF

clone_size: -
cdr3_length: 15
d_call: -
v_call: TRBV15
j_call: TRBJ1-5
cdr3_nt: TGTGCCACCAGCAGGGAACAGATCCCAGCTGTGTCCCAGCATTTT
cdr3_aa: CATSREQIPAVSQHF

clone_size: -
cdr3_length: 15
d_call: TRBD1
v_call: TRBV6-1
j_call: TRBJ1-2
cdr3_nt: TGTGCCAGCAGTGAAGCCGGGACAGCTAACTATGGCTACACCTTC
cdr3_aa: CASSEAGTANYGYTF

clone_size: -
cdr3_length: 13
d_call: -
v_call: TRBV18
j_call: TRBJ1-1
cdr3_nt: TGTGCCAGCTCACCAGGGGCGAGTGCTGAAGCTTTCTTT
cdr3_aa: CASSPGASAEAFF

clone_size: -
cdr3_length: 16
d_call: TRBD2
v_call: TRBV5-1
j_call: TRBJ2-3
cdr3_nt: TGCGCCAGCAGCTTGGTGCGCGGGAGGGCCGGAGATACGCAGTATTTT
cdr3_aa: CASSLVRGRAGDTQYF

clone_size: -
cdr3_length: 17
d_call: TRBD1
v_call: TRBV4-1
j_call: TRBJ1-5
cdr3_nt: TGCGCCAGCAGCCAACTTTTGGGGACAGCTATTAATCAGCCCCAGAATTTT
cdr3_aa: CASSQLLGTAINQPQNF

clone_size: -
cdr3_length: 16
d_call: TRBD2
v_call: TRBV4-1
j_call: TRBJ2-1
cdr3_nt: TGCGCCAGCAGCCAAGATCAAGGGGACTATAAATATGAGCAGTTCTTC
cdr3_aa: CASSQDQGDYKYEQFF

clone_size: -
cdr3_length: 14
d_call: -
v_call: TRBV5-1
j_call: TRBJ1-2
cdr3_nt: TGCGCCAGCAGCGTCGCAGGGTACTCCTATGGCTACACCTTC
cdr3_aa: CASSVAGYSYGYTF

clone_size: -
cdr3_length: 14
d_call: TRBD1
v_call: TRBV5-4
j_call: TRBJ2-1
cdr3_nt: TGTGCCAGCAGCTTGGGCAGGGGGAACAATGAGCAGTTCTTC
cdr3_aa: CASSLGRGNNEQFF

clone_size: -
cdr3_length: 13
d_call: -
v_call: TRBV27
j_call: TRBJ1-2
cdr3_nt: TGTGCCAGCAGTTGGAGGGGTAACTATGGCTACACCTTC
cdr3_aa: CASSWRGNYGYTF

clone_size: -
cdr3_length: 15
d_call: -
v_call: TRBV5-1
j_call: TRBJ2-1
cdr3_nt: TGCGCCAGCAGCTTGGATGGCGGGGGCAACAATGAGCAGTTCTTC
cdr3_aa: CASSLDGGGNNEQFF

clone_size: -
cdr3_length: 14
d_call: -
v_call: TRBV7-9
j_call: TRBJ1-1
cdr3_nt: TGTGCCAGCAGCTCCGAGGGGGGGGGCACTGAAGCTTTCTTT
cdr3_aa: CASSSEGGGTEAFF

clone_size: -
cdr3_length: 14
d_call: TRBD1
v_call: TRBV18
j_call: TRBJ1-1
cdr3_nt: TGTGCCAGCTACCCGGGACAGGGGAACACTGAAGCTTTCTTT
cdr3_aa: CASYPGQGNTEAFF

clone_size: few
cdr3_length: 13
d_call: -
v_call: TRBV5-4
j_call: TRBJ2-7
cdr3_nt: TGTGCCAGTCGACAGAGAAGCTCCTACGAGCAGTACTTC
cdr3_aa: CASRQRSSYEQYF

clone_size: -
cdr3_length: 16
d_call: TRBD2
v_call: TRBV7-2
j_call: TRBJ2-2
cdr3_nt: TGTGCCAGCACCGCCGGGCTAGCGGGGTTCACCGGGGAGCTGTTTTTT
cdr3_aa: CASTAGLAGFTGELFF

clone_size: -
cdr3_length: 11
d_call: -
v_call: TRBV27
j_call: TRBJ2-7
cdr3_nt: TGTGCCAGCAGGCAGACCTACGAGCAGTACTTC
cdr3_aa: CASRQTYEQYF

clone_size: -
cdr3_length: 15
d_call: TRBD1
v_call: TRBV28
j_call: TRBJ1-5
cdr3_nt: TGTGCCAGCAGTGGACAGGGGTTGAGCAATCAGCCCCAGCATTTT
cdr3_aa: CASSGQGLSNQPQHF

clone_size: -
cdr3_length: 13
d_call: -
v_call: TRBV9
j_call: TRBJ2-1
cdr3_nt: TGTGCCAGCAGCGTCGGGGAGTACAATGAGCAGTTCTTC
cdr3_aa: CASSVGEYNEQFF

clone_size: -
cdr3_length: 17
d_call: TRBD1
v_call: TRBV7-9
j_call: TRBJ2-1
cdr3_nt: TGTGCCAGCATCCTATGGGTCGGGACAGGCTCCTACAATGAGCAGTTCTTC
cdr3_aa: CASILWVGTGSYNEQFF

clone_size: -
cdr3_length: 15
d_call: TRBD1
v_call: TRBV28
j_call: TRBJ1-2
cdr3_nt: TGTGCCAGCAGTTGGGACAGTCTTGCCAACTATGGCTACACCTTC
cdr3_aa: CASSWDSLANYGYTF

clone_size: -
cdr3_length: 16
d_call: TRBD1
v_call: TRBV4-2
j_call: TRBJ2-7
cdr3_nt: TGTGCCAGCAGGGTGGGTACAGGGGGCGATTCCTACGAGCAGTACTTC
cdr3_aa: CASRVGTGGDSYEQYF

clone_size: -
cdr3_length: 14
d_call: -
v_call: TRBV5-1
j_call: TRBJ1-6
cdr3_nt: TGCGCCAGCAGCTCGCGGGGGGTTAATTCACCCCTCCACTTT
cdr3_aa: CASSSRGVNSPLHF

clone_size: -
cdr3_length: 13
d_call: TRBD1
v_call: TRBV29-1
j_call: TRBJ1-1
cdr3_nt: TGCAGCGTTTACCACAGGGGAAACACTGAAGCTTTCTTT
cdr3_aa: CSVYHRGNTEAFF

clone_size: once
cdr3_length: 14
d_call: TRBD2
v_call: TRBV6-5
j_call: TRBJ2-2
cdr3_nt: TGTGCCAGCAGTTACCGGCGGGAGGGCACGGAGCTGTTTTTT
cdr3_aa: CASSYRREGTELFF

clone_size: -
cdr3_length: 15
d_call: TRBD1
v_call: TRBV18
j_call: TRBJ2-7
cdr3_nt: TGTGCCAGCTCACAGGGACAGGGAGTCTCCTACGAGCAGTACTTC
cdr3_aa: CASSQGQGVSYEQYF

clone_size: -
cdr3_length: 14
d_call: -
v_call: TRBV4-2
j_call: TRBJ2-6
cdr3_nt: TGTGCCAGCAGCCCCGGACAGGGGGCCAACGTCCTGACTTTC
cdr3_aa: CASSPGQGANVLTF

clone_size: -
cdr3_length: 16
d_call: TRBD2
v_call: TRBV2
j_call: TRBJ2-3
cdr3_nt: TGTGCCAGCAGTGAATGGGAGGGAGTAGGGACAGATACGCAGTATTTT
cdr3_aa: CASSEWEGVGTDTQYF

clone_size: -
cdr3_length: 16
d_call: TRBD1
v_call: TRBV5-1
j_call: TRBJ1-1
cdr3_nt: TGCGCCAGCAGCTTGGCAACTGACAGGGTACGCACTGAAGCTTTCTTT
cdr3_aa: CASSLATDRVRTEAFF

clone_size: -
cdr3_length: 14
d_call: -
v_call: TRBV27
j_call: TRBJ1-5
cdr3_nt: TGTGCCAGCAGTTTGGCGCGGTCCAATCAGCCCCAGAATTTT
cdr3_aa: CASSLARSNQPQNF

clone_size: -
cdr3_length: 15
d_call: TRBD2
v_call: TRBV9
j_call: TRBJ2-3
cdr3_nt: TGTGCCAGCAATCCCCGGGGGGGGAACACAGATACGCAGTATTTT
cdr3_aa: CASNPRGGNTDTQYF

clone_size: few
cdr3_length: 16
d_call: TRBD1
v_call: TRBV9
j_call: TRBJ2-1
cdr3_nt: TGTGCCAGCAGCGAGCCACGCTGGACAGGGGACAATGAGCAGTTCTTC
cdr3_aa: CASSEPRWTGDNEQFF

clone_size: once
cdr3_length: 15
d_call: -
v_call: TRBV28
j_call: TRBJ2-7
cdr3_nt: TGTGCCAGCAGTGGACACAGGGCTAGCTCCTACGAGCAGTACTTC
cdr3_aa: CASSGHRASSYEQYF

clone_size: -
cdr3_length: 15
d_call: TRBD1
v_call: TRBV5-6
j_call: TRBJ2-3
cdr3_nt: TGTGCCAGCAGCTTGGGACAGGGGGCGCAAGATACGCAGTATTTT
cdr3_aa: CASSLGQGAQDTQYF

clone_size: -
cdr3_length: 17
d_call: -
v_call: TRBV7-2
j_call: TRBJ1-2
cdr3_nt: TGTGCCAGCAGCTCACAGACAGACTGGAGTTCTAACTATGGCTACACCTTC
cdr3_aa: CASSSQTDWSSNYGYTF

clone_size: -
cdr3_length: 13
d_call: -
v_call: TRBV7-2
j_call: TRBJ1-6
cdr3_nt: TGTGCCAGCAGCTTGGCACATAATTCACCCCTCCACTTT
cdr3_aa: CASSLAHNSPLHF

clone_size: -
cdr3_length: 19
d_call: -
v_call: TRBV10-3
j_call: TRBJ1-6
cdr3_nt: TGTGCCATCTCAGTGAAGGAGGGCTTTGGAAGCTCCTATAATTCACCCCTCAACTTT
cdr3_aa: CAISVKEGFGSSYNSPLNF

clone_size: -
cdr3_length: 14
d_call: TRBD1
v_call: TRBV5-4
j_call: TRBJ2-7
cdr3_nt: TGTGCCAGCAGCCTAGGGGGCAGGATTTACGAGCAGTACTTC
cdr3_aa: CASSLGGRIYEQYF

clone_size: -
cdr3_length: 16
d_call: TRBD1
v_call: TRBV10-2
j_call: TRBJ2-2
cdr3_nt: TGCGCCAGCAGTAGGAAGGGGGCGCAGAACACCGGGGAGCTGTTTTTT
cdr3_aa: CASSRKGAQNTGELFF

clone_size: once
cdr3_length: 17
d_call: TRBD1
v_call: TRBV9
j_call: TRBJ2-7
cdr3_nt: TGTGCCAGCAGCGTATTGGGTCCGGACAGGGTACCCTACGAGCAGTACTTC
cdr3_aa: CASSVLGPDRVPYEQYF

clone_size: once
cdr3_length: 15
d_call: -
v_call: TRBV5-1
j_call: TRBJ1-1
cdr3_nt: TGCGCCAGCAGCCCCAATCAGGGGATGAACACTGAAGCTTTCTTT
cdr3_aa: CASSPNQGMNTEAFF